What follows is one T cell receptor (beta chain) and its context. The antigen is unknown. This record belongs to a study of cytomegalovirus exposure and HLA in healthy donors. Study outcomes and limitations: TCR beta sequences reportedly predicted the HLA-A and HLA-B alleles of most subjects accurately.

The CDR3 consists of 12 residues. Germline assignment: CDR1 SGDLS and CDR2 YYNGEE. V lost 0 bases and J 9 bases, leaving 7 bases between the germline ends. 60 Vbeta and 13 Jbeta primers were used in PCR. Some clones are missing from TCRdb's copy, which holds only in-frame ones; the method was immunoSEQ multiplex PCR. The sample yields about 230,000 clones, 85% seen once. The sequenced material came from PBMCs. This receptor was identified in a human donor in good health. The chain combines TRBV9 with TRBJ2-1; no reliable D call. Written as DNA, the CDR3 is TGTGCCAGCAGCGTAGGTCTCGGTGAGCAGTTCTTC. Protein product: CASSVGLGEQFF.